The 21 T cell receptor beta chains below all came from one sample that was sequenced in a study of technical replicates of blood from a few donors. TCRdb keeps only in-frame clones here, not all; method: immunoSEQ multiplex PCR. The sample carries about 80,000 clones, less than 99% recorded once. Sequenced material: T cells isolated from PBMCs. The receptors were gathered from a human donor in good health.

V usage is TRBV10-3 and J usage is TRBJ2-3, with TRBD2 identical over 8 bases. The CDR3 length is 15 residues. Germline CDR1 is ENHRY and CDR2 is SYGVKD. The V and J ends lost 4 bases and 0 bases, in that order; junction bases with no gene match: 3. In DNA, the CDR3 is TGTGCCATCAGTGGGCCTAGCGGGAGCACAGATACGCAGTATTTT. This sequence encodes CAISGPSGSTDTQYF.

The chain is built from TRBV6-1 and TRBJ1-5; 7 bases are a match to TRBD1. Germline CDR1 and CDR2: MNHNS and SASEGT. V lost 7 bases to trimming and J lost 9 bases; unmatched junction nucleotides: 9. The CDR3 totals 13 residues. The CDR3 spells CASNRQGSVPQHF. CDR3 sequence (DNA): TGTGCCAGCAACCGACAGGGTAGCGTGCCCCAGCATTTT.

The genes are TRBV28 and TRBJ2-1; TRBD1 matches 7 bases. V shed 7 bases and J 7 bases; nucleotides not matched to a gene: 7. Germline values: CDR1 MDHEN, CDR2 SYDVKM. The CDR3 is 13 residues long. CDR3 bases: TGTGCCAGCACGAGACAGGGCCCGAATGAGCAGTTCTTC. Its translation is CASTRQGPNEQFF.

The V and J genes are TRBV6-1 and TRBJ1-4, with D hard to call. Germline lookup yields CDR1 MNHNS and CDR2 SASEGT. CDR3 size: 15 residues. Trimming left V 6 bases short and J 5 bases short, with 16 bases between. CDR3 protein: CASRGREGRNEKLFF. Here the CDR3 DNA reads TGTGCCAGCAGGGGCCGGGAGGGTAGGAATGAAAAACTGTTTTTT.

CDR3 protein: CASSVGGHRWDTQYF. The DNA for the CDR3 is TGTGCCAGCAGCGTAGGGGGACACCGGTGGGATACGCAGTATTTT. V and J are TRBV9 and TRBJ2-3; perhaps TRBD1 as D (6 bases). Looked up from germline, CDR1 is SGDLS and CDR2 is YYNGEE. The CDR3 covers 15 residues. Trimming removed 0 bases at V and 6 bases at J, with 14 bases between.

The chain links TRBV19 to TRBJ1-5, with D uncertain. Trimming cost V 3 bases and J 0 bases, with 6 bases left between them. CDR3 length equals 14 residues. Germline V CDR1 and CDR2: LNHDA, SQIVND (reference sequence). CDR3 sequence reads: CASSIVISNQPQHF. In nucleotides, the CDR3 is TGTGCCAGTAGTATCGTAATTAGCAATCAGCCCCAGCATTTT.

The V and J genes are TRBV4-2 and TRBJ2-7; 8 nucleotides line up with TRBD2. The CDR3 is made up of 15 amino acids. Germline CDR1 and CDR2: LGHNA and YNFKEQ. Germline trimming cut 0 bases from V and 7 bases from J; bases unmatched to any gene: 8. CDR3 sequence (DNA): TGTGCCAGCAGCCAAGATACGGGAGGGCCTCGGGAGCAGTACTTC. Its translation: CASSQDTGGPREQYF.

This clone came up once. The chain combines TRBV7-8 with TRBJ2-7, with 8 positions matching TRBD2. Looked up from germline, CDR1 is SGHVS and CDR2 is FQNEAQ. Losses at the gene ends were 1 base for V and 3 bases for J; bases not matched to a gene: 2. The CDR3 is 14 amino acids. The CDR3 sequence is CASSLGTSNYEQYF. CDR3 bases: TGTGCCAGCAGCTTAGGGACTAGCAACTACGAGCAGTACTTC. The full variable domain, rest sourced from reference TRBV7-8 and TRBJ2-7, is GAGVSQSPRYKVAKRGQDVALRCDPISGHVSLFWYQQALGQGPEFLTYFQNEAQLDKSGLPSDRFFAERPEGSVSTLKIQRTQQEDSAVYLCASSLGTSNYEQYFGPGTRLTVT.

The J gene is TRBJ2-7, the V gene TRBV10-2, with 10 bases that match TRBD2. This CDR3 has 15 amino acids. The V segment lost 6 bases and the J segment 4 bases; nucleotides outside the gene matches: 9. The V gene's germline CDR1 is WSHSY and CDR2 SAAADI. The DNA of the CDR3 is TGCGCCAGCAGGGTTCGTCTAGCGGGAGAATACGAGCAGTACTTC. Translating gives CASRVRLAGEYEQYF.

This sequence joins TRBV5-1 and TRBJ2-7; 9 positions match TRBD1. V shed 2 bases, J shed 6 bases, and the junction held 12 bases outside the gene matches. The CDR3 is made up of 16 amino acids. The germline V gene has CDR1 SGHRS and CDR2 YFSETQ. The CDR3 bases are TGCGCCAGCAGCTTAGGACAGGGGAACAGTAGGAGCGAGCAGTACTTC. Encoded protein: CASSLGQGNSRSEQYF.

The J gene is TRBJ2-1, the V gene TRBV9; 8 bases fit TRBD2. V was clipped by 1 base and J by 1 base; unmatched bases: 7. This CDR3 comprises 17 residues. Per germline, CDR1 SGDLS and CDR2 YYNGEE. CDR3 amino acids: CASSVRASGYSYNEQFF. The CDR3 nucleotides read TGTGCCAGCAGCGTAAGGGCTAGCGGGTATTCCTACAATGAGCAGTTCTTC.

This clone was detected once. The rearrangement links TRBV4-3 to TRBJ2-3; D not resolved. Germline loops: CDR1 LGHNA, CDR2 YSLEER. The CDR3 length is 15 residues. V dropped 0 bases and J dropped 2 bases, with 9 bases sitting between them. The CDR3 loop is CASSQETSYTDTQYF. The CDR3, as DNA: TGCGCCAGCAGCCAAGAAACGAGTTACACAGATACGCAGTATTTT.

This CDR3 reads CASSPSGGYQPQHF. The CDR3 nucleotides read TGTGCCAGCAGTCCGTCAGGGGGATATCAGCCCCAGCATTTT. This chain joins TRBV6-5 and TRBJ1-5, with 7 bases that match TRBD1. Germline V CDR1 and CDR2: MNHEY, SVGAGI. Unmatched junction bases numbered 6, after V lost 5 bases and J lost 5 bases. The CDR3 spans 14 residues.

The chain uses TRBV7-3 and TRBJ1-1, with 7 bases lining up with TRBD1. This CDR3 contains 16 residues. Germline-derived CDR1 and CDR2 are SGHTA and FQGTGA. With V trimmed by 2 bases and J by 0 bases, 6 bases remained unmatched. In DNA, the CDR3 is TGTGCCAGCAGCTTACCGTTGACAGGGATGAACACTGAAGCTTTCTTT. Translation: CASSLPLTGMNTEAFF.

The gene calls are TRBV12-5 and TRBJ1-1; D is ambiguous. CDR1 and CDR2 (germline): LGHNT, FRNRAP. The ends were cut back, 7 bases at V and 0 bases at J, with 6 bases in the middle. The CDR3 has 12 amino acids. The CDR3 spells CASAVMNTEAFF. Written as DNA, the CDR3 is TGTGCTAGTGCCGTAATGAACACTGAAGCTTTCTTT.

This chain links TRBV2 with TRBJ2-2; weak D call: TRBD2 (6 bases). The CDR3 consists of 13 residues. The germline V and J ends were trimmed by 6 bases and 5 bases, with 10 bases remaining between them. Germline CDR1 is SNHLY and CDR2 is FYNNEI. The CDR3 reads CASRGGVTGELFF. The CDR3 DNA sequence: TGTGCCAGCAGGGGGGGAGTGACCGGGGAGCTGTTTTTT.

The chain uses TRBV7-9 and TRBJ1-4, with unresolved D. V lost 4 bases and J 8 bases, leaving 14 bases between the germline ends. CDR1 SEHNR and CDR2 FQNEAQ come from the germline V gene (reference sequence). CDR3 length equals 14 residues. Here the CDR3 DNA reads TGTGCCAGCAGCTACCGGGATACCGACGAAAAACTGTTTTTT. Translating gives CASSYRDTDEKLFF.

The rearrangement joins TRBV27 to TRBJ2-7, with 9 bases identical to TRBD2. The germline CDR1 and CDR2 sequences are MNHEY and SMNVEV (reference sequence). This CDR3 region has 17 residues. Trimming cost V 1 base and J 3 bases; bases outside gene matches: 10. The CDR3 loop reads CASSLLGGRAPGYEQYF. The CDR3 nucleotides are TGTGCCAGCAGTTTATTGGGCGGGAGGGCCCCGGGCTACGAGCAGTACTTC.

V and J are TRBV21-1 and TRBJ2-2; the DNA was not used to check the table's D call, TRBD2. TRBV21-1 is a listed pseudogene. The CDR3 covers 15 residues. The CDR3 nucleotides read TGTGCCAGCAGTCCGGGACTCTCGAACACCGGGGAGCTGTTTTTT. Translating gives CASSPGLSNTGELFF.

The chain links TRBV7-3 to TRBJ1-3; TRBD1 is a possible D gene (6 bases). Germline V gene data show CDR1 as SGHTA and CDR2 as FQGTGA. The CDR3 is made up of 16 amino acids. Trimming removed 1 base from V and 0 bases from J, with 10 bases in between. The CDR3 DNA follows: TGTGCCAGCAGCTTAAGCAGGGGTTTCTCTGGAAACACCATATATTTT. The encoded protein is CASSLSRGFSGNTIYF.

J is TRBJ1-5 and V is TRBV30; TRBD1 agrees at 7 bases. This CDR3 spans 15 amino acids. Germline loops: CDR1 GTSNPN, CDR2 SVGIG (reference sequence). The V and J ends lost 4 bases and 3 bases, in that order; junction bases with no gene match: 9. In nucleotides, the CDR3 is TGTGCCTGGAATCCGGGACAGTTCTACAATCAGCCCCAGCATTTT. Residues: CAWNPGQFYNQPQHF.